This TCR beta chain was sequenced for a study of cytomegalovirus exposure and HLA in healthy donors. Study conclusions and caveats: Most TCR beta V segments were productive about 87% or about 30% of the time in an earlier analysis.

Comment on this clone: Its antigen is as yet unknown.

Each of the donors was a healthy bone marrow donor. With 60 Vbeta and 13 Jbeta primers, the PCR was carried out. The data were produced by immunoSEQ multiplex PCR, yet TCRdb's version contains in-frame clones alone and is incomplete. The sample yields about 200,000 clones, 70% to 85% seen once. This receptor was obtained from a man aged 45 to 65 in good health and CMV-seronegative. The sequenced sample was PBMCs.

CDR3 DNA: TGTGCCAGCAGCTTGGACTCCCAGCCCAACTACGAGCAGTACTTC. Translation: CASSLDSQPNYEQYF. J is TRBJ2-7 and V is TRBV7-3; D might be TRBD2 (5 bases). This CDR3 has 15 amino acids. V shed 3 bases and J shed 3 bases, with 15 bases lying between them. CDR1 and CDR2 (germline): SGHTA, FQGTGA.